The rows below give T cell receptor beta chains drawn from one sample of a study of blood T cells in healthy people across ages. TCRdb ran MiXCR on the 5' RACE reads and lists one entry per CDR3 protein. The table includes some 1 million distinct CDR3 sequences, under 45% detected once. Sequenced material: blood. The receptors were sampled from a woman aged 55-69 years in good health. Both conserved end residues are part of each CDR3. A D gene is named only where the DNA matches it firmly. Clone size is shown for a subset of rows, as once, few, many or a class of expanded clone.

D gene: -
V gene: TRBV20-1
clone size: -
J gene: TRBJ2-7
CDR3 protein: CSARDLSGGSYEQYF
CDR3 DNA: TGCAGTGCTAGAGATCTGTCCGGGGGATCCTACGAGCAGTACTTC

D gene: -
V gene: TRBV9
clone size: -
J gene: TRBJ2-1
CDR3 protein: CASSVGGRAENEQFF
CDR3 DNA: TGTGCCAGCAGCGTAGGTGGCCGGGCAGAGAATGAGCAGTTCTTC

D gene: TRBD2
V gene: TRBV27
clone size: few
J gene: TRBJ2-7
CDR3 protein: CASGSRDYTYEQYF
CDR3 DNA: TGTGCCAGCGGCTCCCGGGACTATACCTACGAGCAGTACTTC

D gene: -
V gene: TRBV4-1
clone size: few
J gene: TRBJ1-1
CDR3 protein: CASSQVQNLNTEAFF
CDR3 DNA: TGCGCCAGCAGCCAAGTACAGAATTTGAACACTGAAGCTTTCTTT

D gene: -
V gene: TRBV18
clone size: -
J gene: TRBJ2-7
CDR3 protein: CASSPVTGTLSEQYF
CDR3 DNA: TGTGCCAGCTCACCAGTCACAGGTACTTTGAGCGAGCAGTACTTC

D gene: -
V gene: TRBV7-2
clone size: -
J gene: TRBJ1-1
CDR3 protein: CASSRGSMNAEAFF
CDR3 DNA: TGTGCCAGCAGCCGGGGTTCCATGAACGCTGAAGCTTTCTTT

D gene: -
V gene: TRBV20-1
clone size: once
J gene: TRBJ2-2
CDR3 protein: CSAEDNPGELFF
CDR3 DNA: TGCAGTGCTGAGGACAACCCCGGGGAGCTGTTTTTT

D gene: -
V gene: TRBV24-1
clone size: -
J gene: TRBJ2-7
CDR3 protein: CATSADTSYEQYF
CDR3 DNA: TGTGCCACCAGTGCCGACACCTCCTACGAGCAGTACTTC

D gene: -
V gene: TRBV15
clone size: -
J gene: TRBJ1-5
CDR3 protein: CATSRDKPQPQHF
CDR3 DNA: TGTGCCACCAGCAGAGATAAGCCCCAGCCCCAGCATTTT

D gene: TRBD1
V gene: TRBV24-1
clone size: -
J gene: TRBJ2-3
CDR3 protein: CATSDSQGSTDTQYF
CDR3 DNA: TGTGCCACCAGTGATTCACAGGGGTCCACAGATACGCAGTATTTT

D gene: TRBD2
V gene: TRBV2
clone size: few
J gene: TRBJ2-7
CDR3 protein: CASSESAGGLAYEQYF
CDR3 DNA: TGTGCCAGCAGTGAATCGGCGGGGGGACTAGCCTACGAGCAGTACTTC

D gene: TRBD1
V gene: TRBV10-3
clone size: -
J gene: TRBJ2-4
CDR3 protein: CAISVGQGANEQYF
CDR3 DNA: TGTGCCATCAGTGTAGGACAGGGGGCGAATGAGCAGTACTTC

D gene: -
V gene: TRBV12-3/TRBV12-4
clone size: -
J gene: TRBJ2-3
CDR3 protein: CASSLVGISQYF
CDR3 DNA: TGTGCCAGCAGTTTAGTCGGTATATCGCAGTATTTT

D gene: -
V gene: TRBV27
clone size: -
J gene: TRBJ1-5
CDR3 protein: CASSLSGHSGQPQHF
CDR3 DNA: TGTGCCAGCAGTTTATCCGGGCATTCCGGTCAGCCCCAGCATTTT